Presented here are 16 T cell receptor beta chains from one specimen sequenced in a study of CD4+ T cells in melanoma (dated by TCRdb to the early 2020s). The library was made by the immunoSEQ multiplex PCR assay. The source is immuneACCESS, and TCRdb retained only in-frame sequences with V and J called. Part of the clones is not carried over; for the studies checked, unresolved V genes explain less than half of this, and the remainder is unexplained. The sample table contains about 10,000 clones; only one count was recorded for about 70% of them. The ten largest clonotypes hold roughly a quarter of the sample. The specimen sequenced was cells from a culture (not recorded whether cultured in vitro). These receptors all come from a human donor with melanoma.

The DNA for the CDR3 is TGTGCCAGCAGCCTTGGACAGGGATATCGGTCACCCCTCCACTTT. Its translation: CASSLGQGYRSPLHF. The V gene is TRBV11-1, the J gene TRBJ1-6, with TRBD1 matching over 8 bases. V lost 5 bases and J lost 10; bases outside the gene matches: 10. The CDR3 length is 15 residues. CDR1 is SGHAT, CDR2 FQDESV, per germline (reference sequence).

The chain is built from TRBV3-1 (or the pseudogene TRBV3-2) and TRBJ1-4, with D possibly being TRBD1 (6 bases). The ends were cut back, 3 bases at V and 4 bases at J, with 12 bases in the middle. The CDR3 extends over 15 amino acids. Germline CDR1 reads LGHDT; CDR2 reads YNNKEL (reference sequence). DNA for the CDR3: TGTGCCAGCAGCCAGGGGGCGGCCCTTAATGAAAAACTGTTTTTT. Translated: CASSQGAALNEKLFF.

V usage is TRBV11-2 and J usage is TRBJ1-2; tentatively, D is TRBD1 (5 bases). This CDR3 spans 15 amino acids. Trimming left V 5 bases short and J 7 bases short, with 20 bases between. Germline CDR1 SGHAT, CDR2 FQNNGV. The CDR3 region is CASSRSQGTGGGYTF. Written as DNA, the CDR3 is TGTGCCAGCAGCCGGTCGCAGGGTACAGGAGGTGGCTACACCTTC. The full variable domain, completed using reference TRBV11-2 and TRBJ1-2, is EAGVAQSPRYKIIEKRQSVAFWCNPISGHATLYWYQQILGQGPKLLIQFQNNGVVDDSQLPKDRFSAERLKGVDSTLKIQPAKLEDSAVYLCASSRSQGTGGGYTFGSGTRLTVV.

This sequence joins TRBV4-2 and TRBJ1-4; D not resolved. Trimming cost V 1 base and J 10 bases, with 19 bases left between them. Germline V gene lookup returns CDR1 LGHNA and CDR2 YNFKEQ. This CDR3 has 16 amino acids. The CDR3 bases are TGTGCCAGCAGCCAAGCCTTGTATTCTAGTATGGGAAAACTGTTTTTT. It translates to CASSQALYSSMGKLFF.

CDR3: CASSKLLQHTGELFF. CDR3 DNA: TGTGCCAGCAGTAAGCTACTTCAGCACACCGGGGAGCTGTTTTTT. This chain links TRBV27 with TRBJ2-2; D is unclear. Looked up from germline, CDR1 is MNHEY and CDR2 is SMNVEV (reference sequence). The CDR3 extends over 15 amino acids. The V gene lost 5 bases and the J gene lost 3 bases, with 13 bases spanning the gap.

J is TRBJ2-7 and V is TRBV12-5, with D unclear. V was trimmed by 2 bases and J by 7 bases, leaving 21 bases between them. The CDR3 contains 16 residues. In germline, CDR1 is LGHNT, CDR2 FRNRAP. The CDR3 coding sequence is TGTGCTAGTGGTTTGTACCTGACGTCGCCCTTACGAGAGCAGTACTTC. Amino acid sequence: CASGLYLTSPLREQYF.

This chain links TRBV7-8 with TRBJ2-7; D unresolved. Germline lookup yields CDR1 SGHVS and CDR2 FQNEAQ. The V end was cut by 4 bases, the J end by 0 bases, with 10 bases between. This CDR3 has 14 residues. CDR3 coding DNA: TGTGCCAGCAGCTACAGACGGAACTCCTACGAGCAGTACTTC. Encoded protein: CASSYRRNSYEQYF.

The V gene is TRBV20-1, the J gene TRBJ2-1, with D perhaps assigned TRBD1 or TRBD2 (5 bases each). CDR1 and CDR2 from the germline V gene are DFQATT and SNEGSKA (reference sequence). The CDR3 covers 16 residues. Trimming removed 3 bases from V and 8 bases from J, with 23 bases in between. The CDR3 coding sequence is TGCAGTGCTAGTTCCGGGGCTGGGGGTCGGACTGATGAGCAGTTCTTC. It translates to CSASSGAGGRTDEQFF.

This clone was seen a few times. Written as DNA, the CDR3 is TGTGCCACCAGCAGAGATCTTCGGGGGGCGCGCAGGTACGAGCAGTACTTC. It translates to CATSRDLRGARRYEQYF. This chain links TRBV15 with TRBJ2-7, with D maybe TRBD2 (7 bases). The CDR3 runs to 17 residues. The ends were cut back, 0 bases at V and 4 bases at J, with 19 bases in the middle. Germline V gives CDR1 LNHNV, CDR2 YYDKDF (reference sequence).

The rearrangement links TRBV7-9 to TRBJ2-1, with no clear D. The V gene's germline CDR1 is SEHNR and CDR2 FQNEAQ (reference sequence). The germline V and J ends were trimmed by 5 bases and 8 bases, with 16 bases remaining between them. This CDR3 spans 14 amino acids. In DNA form, the CDR3 reads TGTGCCAGCAGCCATCGTGGTTATTTCGATGAGCAGTTCTTC. This sequence encodes CASSHRGYFDEQFF.

The genes are TRBV19 and TRBJ2-3, with TRBD2 matching over 8 bases. J was trimmed by 4 bases and V by 10 bases; bases with no gene match: 7. There are 13 residues in the CDR3. Germline assignment: CDR1 LNHDA and CDR2 SQIVND (reference sequence). The CDR3 loop is CATRAGAADTQYF. DNA of the CDR3: TGTGCCACCAGAGCGGGGGCGGCAGATACGCAGTATTTT.

CDR3 nucleotides: TGTGCCGTGACCAGAAAGGGCGGGGGGTTCTACGAGCAGTACTTC. Residues: CAVTRKGGGFYEQYF. The chain links TRBV2 to TRBJ2-7; 8 positions agree with TRBD2. CDR1 and CDR2 from the germline V gene are SNHLY and FYNNEI. This CDR3 is 15 amino acids long. V lost 11 bases to trimming and J lost 3 bases; unmatched junction nucleotides: 15.

The V call is TRBV7-6, the J call TRBJ2-1; 11 bases are a match to TRBD1. Losses at the gene ends were 2 bases for V and 7 bases for J; bases not matched to a gene: 7. Germline CDR1 is SGHVS and CDR2 is FNYEAQ. The CDR3 consists of 16 residues. DNA of the CDR3: TGTGCCAGCAGCTTAAAAGGGACAGGGGGAAATAATGAGCAGTTCTTC. Translation: CASSLKGTGGNNEQFF. Supplemented by reference TRBV7-6 and TRBJ2-1, the full variable domain reads GAGVSQSPRYKVTKRGQDVALRCDPISGHVSLYWYRQALGQGPEFLTYFNYEAQQDKSGLPNDRFSAERPEGSISTLTIQRTEQRDSAMYRCASSLKGTGGNNEQFFGPGTRLTVL.

The V call is TRBV12-3 or TRBV12-4, the J call TRBJ1-5; D ambiguous. The CDR3 length is 13 residues. Trimming cost V 4 bases and J 5 bases, with 9 bases left between them. As DNA, the CDR3 is TGTGCCAGCAGTTCACAGAGGGATCAGCCCCAGCATTTT. Its protein product is CASSSQRDQPQHF.

This chain joins TRBV15 and TRBJ1-1; D is possibly TRBD1 (6 bases). V lost 0 bases to trimming and J lost 10 bases, with 12 bases between them. The CDR3 is 13 residues long. Germline lookup yields CDR1 LNHNV and CDR2 YYDKDF (reference sequence). The CDR3 DNA sequence: TGTGCCACCAGCAGAGATTGGGGGGCAGCAGCTTTCTTT. Protein: CATSRDWGAAAFF.

This clone was observed once. V usage is TRBV12-5 and J usage is TRBJ2-1; maybe TRBD2 (5 bases). The CDR3 extends over 12 amino acids. Per germline, CDR1 LGHNT and CDR2 FRNRAP. Trimming cost V 2 bases and J 10 bases, with 9 bases left between them. The CDR3 bases are TGTGCTAGTGGTTTGTTAAGGAGGGAGCAGTTCTTC. Its translation is CASGLLRREQFF.